The 27 T cell receptor beta chains given below trace back to one sample, sequenced in a study of T cell responses to AZD1222 COVID-19 vaccine. The method was immunoSEQ multiplex PCR; TCRdb's version includes in-frame clones alone and lacks a portion of them. The table records about 130,000 clones, about 92% of them present only once. This specimen was peripheral blood, taken on day 0 of AZD1222 vaccination. These receptors came from an adult in good health.

This rearrangement joins TRBV9 to TRBJ2-7; 7 bases match TRBD1. Germline V gene data show CDR1 as SGDLS and CDR2 as YYNGEE. V lost 2 bases, J lost 3 bases, and 8 bases stayed unmatched. The CDR3 is 15 residues long. This chain's CDR3 is CASSVGDSLYYEQYF. For the CDR3, the DNA is TGTGCCAGCAGCGTGGGGGACAGCCTCTACTACGAGCAGTACTTC.

The rearrangement joins TRBV9 to TRBJ1-1; D is ambiguous. Germline CDR1 is SGDLS and CDR2 is YYNGEE. The CDR3 is made up of 12 amino acids. V was clipped by 5 bases and J by 1 base, with 6 bases between them. The CDR3 DNA sequence: TGTGCCAGCAGATTTAAGAACACTGAAGCTTTCTTT. It specifies CASRFKNTEAFF. Filled out from reference TRBV9 and TRBJ1-1, the complete variable domain reads DSGVTQTPKHLITATGQRVTLRCSPRSGDLSVYWYQQSLDQGLQFLIQYYNGEERAKGNILERFSAQQFPDLHSELNLSSLELGDSALYFCASRFKNTEAFFGQGTRLTVV.

This clone was seen only once. V is TRBV28 and J is TRBJ2-6, with D unresolved. Trimming removed 2 bases from V and 2 bases from J, with 22 bases in between. The CDR3 covers 20 residues. Germline V gene data show CDR1 as MDHEN and CDR2 as SYDVKM. CDR3: CASSLSLGQSLHTGANVLTF. The CDR3 DNA sequence: TGTGCCAGCAGTTTAAGTCTCGGCCAGTCCCTCCATACTGGGGCCAACGTCCTGACTTTC.

V is TRBV30 and J is TRBJ1-1, with D possibly matching TRBD1 (5 bases). This CDR3 is 11 amino acids long. Trimming cost V 5 bases and J 12 bases, with 16 bases left between them. Germline V gives CDR1 GTSNPN, CDR2 SVGIG (reference sequence). DNA of the CDR3: TGTGCCTGGGGGACTTTTTCGGTAACTTTCTTT. This codes for CAWGTFSVTFF.

The chain recombines TRBV7-2 with TRBJ2-1, with 7 bases identical to TRBD2. The CDR3 loop spans 16 amino acids. Germline V gene data show CDR1 as SGHTA and CDR2 as FQGNSA. After removal of 2 bases from V and 5 bases from J, the junction contained 9 bases not matched to a gene. CDR3 DNA: TGTGCCAGCAGCTTATCTGGACTAGATCTCGACAATGAGCAGTTCTTC. This encodes CASSLSGLDLDNEQFF.

The chain has TRBV5-1 and TRBJ2-5; D unclear. Deletions cut 3 bases from V and 1 base from J, with 10 bases between. The CDR3 has 14 amino acids. Germline loops: CDR1 SGHRS, CDR2 YFSETQ. Here the CDR3 reads CASSYLAVQETQYF. CDR3 in DNA: TGCGCCAGCAGCTATTTGGCCGTCCAAGAGACCCAGTACTTC.

This clone has just one count. Other nucleotide sequences from this sample produce the same CDR3. This chain connects TRBV5-1 to TRBJ1-1, with unresolved D. This CDR3 is 13 amino acids long. Germline loops: CDR1 SGHRS, CDR2 YFSETQ. V was cut by 0 bases and J by 4 bases, with 7 bases left in between. The CDR3 spells CASSLGGVTEAFF. For the CDR3, the DNA is TGCGCCAGCAGCTTGGGTGGAGTCACTGAAGCTTTCTTT.

J is TRBJ1-1 and V is TRBV5-5; D possibly corresponds to TRBD1 (6 bases). The V gene lost 1 base and the J gene lost 4 bases, with 14 bases spanning the gap. The germline V gene has CDR1 SGHKS and CDR2 YYEKEE (reference sequence). The CDR3 sequence is 15 residues long. CDR3 coding DNA: TGTGCCAGCAGCTTGAATGGGGGCTTAGTCACTGAAGCTTTCTTT. Residues: CASSLNGGLVTEAFF. Full variable domain (rest looked up from reference TRBV5-5 and TRBJ1-1): DAGVTQSPTHLIKTRGQQVTLRCSPISGHKSVSWYQQVLGQGPQFIFQYYEKEERGRGNFPDRFSARQFPNYSSELNVNALLLGDSALYLCASSLNGGLVTEAFFGQGTRLTVV.

This chain uses TRBV2 with TRBJ2-7, with a tentative D call TRBD1 (5 bases). From germline, CDR1 is SNHLY and CDR2 FYNNEI. The V end lost 9 bases, the J end lost 1 base, and 13 bases lay between the germline ends. The CDR3 length is 13 residues. For the CDR3, the DNA is TGTGCCAGTACGACAGATTTTTCCTACGAGCAGTACTTC. This codes for CASTTDFSYEQYF.

The chain is built from TRBV2 and TRBJ1-2; 7 bases align to TRBD1. Germline V gene lookup returns CDR1 SNHLY and CDR2 FYNNEI. This CDR3 region has 15 residues. The trim removed 2 bases at V and 7 bases at J, leaving 10 bases unmatched. Here the CDR3 DNA reads TGTGCCAGCAGTGAAATGGGAGGGGGCGCCGGTGGCTACACCTTC. Residues: CASSEMGGGAGGYTF.

V is TRBV19 and J is TRBJ2-5; 7 positions match TRBD2. Unmatched junction bases numbered 4, after V lost 5 bases and J lost 1 base. Germline CDR1 is LNHDA and CDR2 is SQIVND (reference sequence). The CDR3 is 14 amino acids. This CDR3 reads CASSFGGGQETQYF. CDR3 bases: TGTGCCAGTAGTTTCGGCGGGGGCCAAGAGACCCAGTACTTC.

This clone was recorded only once. The chain employs TRBV10-2 and TRBJ2-1; TRBD1 might be the D (6 bases). The germline V gene encodes CDR1 WSHSY and CDR2 SAAADI. This CDR3 spans 14 amino acids. V was trimmed by 6 bases and J by 7 bases, leaving 16 bases between them. The CDR3 DNA reads TGCGCCAGCAGCTTATGGACAGCCTTGAATGAGCAGTTCTTC. Translating it yields CASSLWTALNEQFF.

The J gene is TRBJ1-2, the V gene TRBV7-8; a possible D gene is TRBD1 (6 bases). V was trimmed by 1 base and J by 3 bases, leaving 15 bases between them. The CDR3 has 16 amino acids. CDR1 and CDR2 from the germline V gene are SGHVS and FQNEAQ. The CDR3 protein is CASSLVGGRWDYGYTF. The CDR3 region has the DNA TGTGCCAGCAGCTTAGTCGGGGGGCGCTGGGACTATGGCTACACCTTC.

The sample holds one count of this clone. The chain recombines TRBV6-6 with TRBJ1-4, with D possibly matching TRBD1 (6 bases). Germline CDR1 MNHNY, CDR2 SVGAGI (reference sequence). This CDR3 has 15 residues. Trimming stripped 0 bases from V and 8 bases from J, with 13 bases between. The CDR3, as DNA: TGTGCCAGCAGTTACTCGACCAGGGGCAGGGAAAAACTGTTTTTT. Translated: CASSYSTRGREKLFF.

V is TRBV11-2 and J is TRBJ1-2, with TRBD1 identical over 7 bases. Germline V CDR1 and CDR2: SGHAT, FQNNGV. V was pared by 3 bases and J by 7 bases, with 2 bases of the junction left unmatched. The CDR3 is 12 residues long. For the CDR3, the DNA is TGTGCCAGCAGCTTCGACAGGGTTGGCTACACCTTC. Its translation is CASSFDRVGYTF. The entire variable domain, with the rest obtained from reference TRBV11-2 and TRBJ1-2, is as follows: EAGVAQSPRYKIIEKRQSVAFWCNPISGHATLYWYQQILGQGPKLLIQFQNNGVVDDSQLPKDRFSAERLKGVDSTLKIQPAKLEDSAVYLCASSFDRVGYTFGSGTRLTVV.

The rearrangement uses TRBV3-1 (or the pseudogene TRBV3-2) and TRBJ2-7; 10 nucleotides agree with TRBD1. Germline V gives CDR1 LGHDT, CDR2 YNNKEL (reference sequence). The CDR3 contains 15 residues. J gave up 0 bases and V 4 bases, and 3 bases lay outside the gene matches. The CDR3 bases are TGTGCCAGCAGCCCCTGGACAGGGGGCTCCTACGAGCAGTACTTC. Protein product: CASSPWTGGSYEQYF.

The chain links TRBV4-1 to TRBJ1-6; D may be TRBD1 (6 bases). Germline values: CDR1 MGHRA, CDR2 YSYEKL. V was clipped by 3 bases and J by 10 bases, with 19 bases between them. This CDR3 contains 16 residues. The CDR3 bases are TGCGCCAGCAGCCAGGAACCCGCGCAGGGGCGATCACCCCTCCACTTT. Translated: CASSQEPAQGRSPLHF.

In this sample, this clone turned up once. The chain combines TRBV19 with TRBJ1-4; weak D call: TRBD1 (5 bases). The CDR3 runs to 14 residues. The germline gives CDR1 LNHDA, CDR2 SQIVND (reference sequence). V lost 5 bases to trimming and J lost 1 base, with 8 bases between them. Here the CDR3 DNA reads TGTGCCAGTAGTTGGGGCGGAACTAATGAAAAACTGTTTTTT. Protein product: CASSWGGTNEKLFF.

This clone has more than one count but fewer than ten. The chain recombines TRBV6-5 with TRBJ1-5, with 7 nucleotides matching TRBD1. Germline CDR1 is MNHEY and CDR2 is SVGAGI. The CDR3 spans 15 residues. V lost 4 bases, J lost 6 bases, and 9 bases stayed unmatched. The CDR3 DNA sequence: TGTGCCAGCAGTTGGGAACAGGGGCGGGCTCAGCCCCAGCATTTT. Its translation: CASSWEQGRAQPQHF.

The rearrangement joins TRBV27 to TRBJ1-5; D may be TRBD1 (5 bases). V lost 5 bases and J 6 bases, leaving 11 bases between the germline ends. Per the germline V gene, CDR1 is MNHEY and CDR2 is SMNVEV (reference sequence). The CDR3 consists of 13 residues. The CDR3 is CASSGGWLQPQHF. CDR3 DNA: TGTGCCAGCAGTGGGGGTTGGCTTCAGCCCCAGCATTTT.

The J gene is TRBJ1-2, the V gene TRBV12-3 or TRBV12-4; D is perhaps TRBD1 (5 bases). V lost 7 bases, J lost 8 bases, and 17 bases lay in between. The CDR3 loop spans 13 amino acids. In DNA form, the CDR3 reads TGTGCCAGCACCCCCTGGGGGGGTAACGGCTACACCTTC. Encoded protein: CASTPWGGNGYTF.

The chain is built from TRBV7-2 and TRBJ2-5, with a weak D call TRBD2 (5 bases). V lost 1 base and J 5 bases, leaving 11 bases between the germline ends. The V gene's germline CDR1 is SGHTA and CDR2 FQGNSA. The CDR3 loop spans 14 amino acids. DNA for the CDR3: TGTGCCAGCAGCTTAGGACGTAGCGAGGAGACCCAGTACTTC. The encoded protein is CASSLGRSEETQYF.

The J gene is TRBJ2-1, the V gene TRBV20-1; D is uncertain. Trimming stripped 5 bases from V and 9 bases from J, with 11 bases between. The CDR3 length is 11 residues. The germline gives CDR1 DFQATT, CDR2 SNEGSKA (reference sequence). The CDR3 loop reads CSAPGPSEQFF. Here the CDR3 DNA reads TGCAGTGCTCCCGGTCCCAGTGAGCAGTTCTTC.

This chain connects TRBV9 to TRBJ1-5, with no clear D. Germline CDR1 reads SGDLS; CDR2 reads YYNGEE. The ends were cut back, 5 bases at V and 3 bases at J, with 12 bases in the middle. CDR3 length: 14 amino acids. This chain's CDR3 is CASSGVASNQPQHF. CDR3 sequence (DNA): TGTGCCAGCAGTGGAGTCGCGTCCAATCAGCCCCAGCATTTT.

Notes on this clone: It is unclear where the CDR3 begins or ends on the DNA, so no DNA is shown, and the CDR3 is as TCRdb lists it. The V and J genes are TRBV29-1 and TRBJ2-3. CDR1 SQVTM and CDR2 ANQGSEA come from the germline V gene. The CDR3 spans 13 amino acids, including both terminal residues. The CDR3 sequence is CSVVFGGGTVEYF.

The chain uses TRBV2 and TRBJ1-3; D ambiguous. Between the trimmed V and J ends, which lost 6 bases and 2 bases, there was a span of 14 bases. CDR1 SNHLY and CDR2 FYNNEI come from the germline V gene. This CDR3 has 15 residues. This chain's CDR3 is CASSLTFLPGNTIYF. DNA of the CDR3: TGTGCCAGCAGCCTGACATTTCTCCCTGGAAACACCATATATTTT.

The chain has TRBV19 and TRBJ1-5; D may be TRBD1 (6 bases). The V and J ends lost 3 bases and 9 bases respectively, with 15 bases between them. Germline lookup yields CDR1 LNHDA and CDR2 SQIVND (reference sequence). The CDR3 runs to 14 residues. CDR3 coding DNA: TGTGCCAGTAGTATGGGTCCAGGGGTCCTGCCCCAGCATTTT. Its protein is CASSMGPGVLPQHF. The variable domain in full, with the rest retrieved from reference TRBV19 and TRBJ1-5, is DGGITQSPKYLFRKEGQNVTLSCEQNLNHDAMYWYRQDPGQGLRLIYYSQIVNDFQKGDIAEGYSVSREKKESFPLTVTSAQKNPTAFYLCASSMGPGVLPQHFGDGTRLSIL.